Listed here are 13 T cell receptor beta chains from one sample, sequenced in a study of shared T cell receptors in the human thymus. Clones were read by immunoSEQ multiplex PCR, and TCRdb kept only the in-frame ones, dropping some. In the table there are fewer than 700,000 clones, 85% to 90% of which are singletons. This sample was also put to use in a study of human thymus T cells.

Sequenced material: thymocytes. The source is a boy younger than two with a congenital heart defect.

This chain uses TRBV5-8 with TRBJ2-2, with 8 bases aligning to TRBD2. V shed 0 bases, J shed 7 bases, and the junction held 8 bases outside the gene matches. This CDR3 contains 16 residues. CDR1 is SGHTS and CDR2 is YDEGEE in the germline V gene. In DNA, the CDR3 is TGTGCCAGCAGCTTGGCGGGAGGGCCCTCAGACGGGGAGCTGTTTTTT. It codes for CASSLAGGPSDGELFF.

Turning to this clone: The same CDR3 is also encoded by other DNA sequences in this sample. In DNA form, the CDR3 reads TGTGCCAGCAGTTACTCGAGGCTAGCGGGAGGAGAGACCCAGTACTTC. Its protein is CASSYSRLAGGETQYF. The rearrangement uses TRBV6-5 and TRBJ2-5, with 11 bases lining up with TRBD2. The CDR3 runs 16 residues. J gave up 4 bases and V 0 bases, and 4 bases lay outside the gene matches. Germline V lookup: CDR1 MNHEY, CDR2 SVGAGI.

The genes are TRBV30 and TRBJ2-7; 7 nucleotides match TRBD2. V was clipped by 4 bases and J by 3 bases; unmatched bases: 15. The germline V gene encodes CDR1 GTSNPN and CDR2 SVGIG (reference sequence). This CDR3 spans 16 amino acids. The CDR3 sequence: CAWTPSRGGRVYEQYF. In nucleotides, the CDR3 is TGTGCCTGGACCCCAAGCCGCGGCGGGAGAGTCTACGAGCAGTACTTC.

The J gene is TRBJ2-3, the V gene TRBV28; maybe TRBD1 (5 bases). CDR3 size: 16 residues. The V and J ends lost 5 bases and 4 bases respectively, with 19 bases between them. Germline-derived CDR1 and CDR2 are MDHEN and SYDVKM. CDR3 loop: CASSPPQVWGPDTQYF. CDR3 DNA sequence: TGTGCCAGCAGTCCACCTCAGGTGTGGGGCCCAGATACGCAGTATTTT.

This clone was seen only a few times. CDR3 nucleotide sequence: TGTGCCAGCTCACCTGATCAGGGGCCCCAAGAGACCCAGTACTTC. Its protein product is CASSPDQGPQETQYF. The V call is TRBV18, the J call TRBJ2-5, with D possibly being TRBD1 (6 bases). V lost 3 bases to trimming and J lost 1 base, with 12 bases between them. This CDR3 has 15 residues. Germline V gives CDR1 KGHSH, CDR2 LQKENI.

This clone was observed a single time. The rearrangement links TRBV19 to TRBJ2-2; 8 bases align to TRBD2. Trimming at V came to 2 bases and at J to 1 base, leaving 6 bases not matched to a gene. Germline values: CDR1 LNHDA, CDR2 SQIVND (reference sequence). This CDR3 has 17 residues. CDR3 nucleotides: TGTGCCAGTAGTATACTCCAGCGGGAGCAGAACACCGGGGAGCTGTTTTTT. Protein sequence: CASSILQREQNTGELFF.

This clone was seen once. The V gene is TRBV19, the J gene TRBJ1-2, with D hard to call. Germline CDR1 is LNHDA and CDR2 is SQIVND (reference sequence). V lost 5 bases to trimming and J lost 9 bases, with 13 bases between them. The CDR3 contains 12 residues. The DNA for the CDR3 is TGTGCCAGTAGTCCCGGGAGGATAAGCTACACCTTC. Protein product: CASSPGRISYTF.

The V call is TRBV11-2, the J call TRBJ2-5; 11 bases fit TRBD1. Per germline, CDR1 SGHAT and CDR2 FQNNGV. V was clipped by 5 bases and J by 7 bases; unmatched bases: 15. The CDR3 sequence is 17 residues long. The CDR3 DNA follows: TGTGCCAGCAGCGACGAAAAAGGACAGGGGGCCCTCTGGACCCAGTACTTC. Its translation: CASSDEKGQGALWTQYF.

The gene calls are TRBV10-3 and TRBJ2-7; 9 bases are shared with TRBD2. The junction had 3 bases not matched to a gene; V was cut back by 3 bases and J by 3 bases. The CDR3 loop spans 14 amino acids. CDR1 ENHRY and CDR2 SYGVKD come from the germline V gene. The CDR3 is CAISEPSGDYEQYF. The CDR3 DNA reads TGTGCCATCAGTGAACCTAGCGGGGACTACGAGCAGTACTTC.

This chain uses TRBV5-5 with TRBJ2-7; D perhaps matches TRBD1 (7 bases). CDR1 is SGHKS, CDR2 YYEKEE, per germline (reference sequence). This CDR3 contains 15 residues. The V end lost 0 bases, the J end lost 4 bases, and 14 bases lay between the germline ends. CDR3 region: CASSLEDRRGYEQYF. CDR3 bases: TGTGCCAGCAGCTTGGAGGACAGGAGGGGGTACGAGCAGTACTTC.

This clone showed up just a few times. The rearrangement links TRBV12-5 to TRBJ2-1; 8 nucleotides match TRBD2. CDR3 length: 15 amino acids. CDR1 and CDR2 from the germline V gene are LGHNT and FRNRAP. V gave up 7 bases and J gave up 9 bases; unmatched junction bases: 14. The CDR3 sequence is CASATEAGVRCEQFF. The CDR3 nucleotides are TGTGCTAGTGCCACCGAAGCGGGAGTCCGATGTGAGCAGTTCTTC. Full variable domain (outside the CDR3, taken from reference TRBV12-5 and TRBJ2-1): DARVTQTPRHKVTEMGQEVTMRCQPILGHNTVFWYRQTMMQGLELLAYFRNRAPLDDSGMPKDRFSAEMPDATLATLKIQPSEPRDSAVYFCASATEAGVRCEQFFGPGTRLTVL.

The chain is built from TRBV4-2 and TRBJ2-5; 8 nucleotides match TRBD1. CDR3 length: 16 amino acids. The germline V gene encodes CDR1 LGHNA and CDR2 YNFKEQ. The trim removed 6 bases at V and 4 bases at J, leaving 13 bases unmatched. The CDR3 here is CASRNDTRGLGETQYF. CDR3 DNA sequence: TGTGCCAGCAGAAACGACACCAGGGGGCTGGGAGAGACCCAGTACTTC.

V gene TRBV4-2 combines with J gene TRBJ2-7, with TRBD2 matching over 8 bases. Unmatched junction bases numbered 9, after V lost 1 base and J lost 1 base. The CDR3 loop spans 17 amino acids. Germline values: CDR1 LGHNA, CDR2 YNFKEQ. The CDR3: CASSQVSGLAGSYEQYF. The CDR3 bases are TGTGCCAGCAGCCAAGTTAGCGGGCTAGCGGGTTCCTACGAGCAGTACTTC.